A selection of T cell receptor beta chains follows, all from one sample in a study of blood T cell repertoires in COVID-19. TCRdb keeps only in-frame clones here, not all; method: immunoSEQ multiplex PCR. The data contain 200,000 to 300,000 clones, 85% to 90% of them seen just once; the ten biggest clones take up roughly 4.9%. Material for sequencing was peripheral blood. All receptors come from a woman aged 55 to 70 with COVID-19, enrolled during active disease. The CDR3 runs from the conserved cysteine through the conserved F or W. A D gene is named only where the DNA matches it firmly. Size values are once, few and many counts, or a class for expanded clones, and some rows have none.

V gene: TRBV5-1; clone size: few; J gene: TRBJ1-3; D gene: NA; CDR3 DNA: TGCGCCAGCAGCTTGACAGGGTATGCAGACACCATATATTTT; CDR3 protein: CASSLTGYADTIYF
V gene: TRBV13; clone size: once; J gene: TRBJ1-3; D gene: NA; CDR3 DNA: TGTGCCAGCAGCGACAGGCTCTCTGGAAACACCATATATTTT; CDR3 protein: CASSDRLSGNTIYF
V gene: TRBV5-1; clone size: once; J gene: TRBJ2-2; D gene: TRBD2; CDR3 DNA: TGCGCCAGCAGCTTGCAGTCGGGACTAGCGGCCGGGGAGCTGTTTTTT; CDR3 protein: CASSLQSGLAAGELFF
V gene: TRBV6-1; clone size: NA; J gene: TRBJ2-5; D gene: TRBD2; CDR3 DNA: TGTGCCAGCAGTGATCCGGGACCTGCGGGGGCCCAGTACTTC; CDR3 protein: CASSDPGPAGAQYF
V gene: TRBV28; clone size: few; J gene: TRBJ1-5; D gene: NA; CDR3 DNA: TGTGCCAGCAGTTTCCCCGCAGGGGCATGGTATAGCAATCAGCCCCAGCATTTT; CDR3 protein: CASSFPAGAWYSNQPQHF
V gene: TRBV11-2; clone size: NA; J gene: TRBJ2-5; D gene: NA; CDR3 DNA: TGTGCCAGCAGCTTAGGGAGGCGGGAGACCCAGTACTTC; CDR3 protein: CASSLGRRETQYF
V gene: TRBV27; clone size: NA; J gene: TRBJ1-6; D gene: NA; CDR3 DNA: TGTGCCAGCAGTCTCGCCGGGGCCTATAATTCACCCCTCCACTTT; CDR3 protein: CASSLAGAYNSPLHF
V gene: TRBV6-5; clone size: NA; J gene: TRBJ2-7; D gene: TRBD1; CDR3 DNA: TGTGCCAGCGGGTTTCGACAGGGGGCCGACGAGCAGTACTTC; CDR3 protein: CASGFRQGADEQYF
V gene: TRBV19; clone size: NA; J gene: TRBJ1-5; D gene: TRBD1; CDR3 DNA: TGTGCCAGTAGTATCGGGACAGGGTATAATCAGCCCCAGCATTTT; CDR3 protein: CASSIGTGYNQPQHF
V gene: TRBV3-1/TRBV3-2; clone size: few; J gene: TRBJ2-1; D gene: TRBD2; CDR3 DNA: TGTGCCAGCAGCCGCAATGAGCGGGATCTGCTCAATGAGCAGTTCTTC; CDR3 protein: CASSRNERDLLNEQFF
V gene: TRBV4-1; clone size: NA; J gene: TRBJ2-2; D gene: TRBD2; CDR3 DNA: TGCGCCAGCAGCCAGGGACTAGCGGGAGGACCCAACACCGGGGAGCTGTTTTTT; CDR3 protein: CASSQGLAGGPNTGELFF
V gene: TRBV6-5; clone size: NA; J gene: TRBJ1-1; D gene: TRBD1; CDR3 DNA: TGTGCCAGCAGGACAGGGGTATGGAACACTGAAGCTTTCTTT; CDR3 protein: CASRTGVWNTEAFF
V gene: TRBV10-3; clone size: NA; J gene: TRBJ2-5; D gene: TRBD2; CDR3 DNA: TGTGCCATCAGCCTGACTAGCGGAGCGTACCAAGAGACCCAGTACTTC; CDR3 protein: CAISLTSGAYQETQYF
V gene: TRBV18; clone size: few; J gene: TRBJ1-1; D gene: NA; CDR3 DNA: TGTGCCAGCTCACCCGGACAGAAGAACACTGAAGCTTTCTTT; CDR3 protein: CASSPGQKNTEAFF
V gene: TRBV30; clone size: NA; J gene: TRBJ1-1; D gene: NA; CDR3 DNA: TGTGCCTGGAACCCAGGGGACCCACTGAACACTGAAGCTTTCTTT; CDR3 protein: CAWNPGDPLNTEAFF
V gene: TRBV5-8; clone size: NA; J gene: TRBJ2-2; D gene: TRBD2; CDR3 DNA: TGTGCCAGCACCGACTACGGGAGGGGGTACACCGGGGAGCTGTTTTTT; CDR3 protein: CASTDYGRGYTGELFF
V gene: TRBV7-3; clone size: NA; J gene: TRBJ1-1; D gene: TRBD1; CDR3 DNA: TGTGCCAGCAGCCTGGGGACAGGGGGCAACATGAACACTGAAGCTTTCTTT; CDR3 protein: CASSLGTGGNMNTEAFF
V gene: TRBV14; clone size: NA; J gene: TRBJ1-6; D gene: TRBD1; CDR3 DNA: TGTGCCAGCAGCCAAGGACAGGGTTATAATTCACCCCTCCACTTT; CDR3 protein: CASSQGQGYNSPLHF
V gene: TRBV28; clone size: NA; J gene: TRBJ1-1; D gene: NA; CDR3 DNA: TGTGCCAGCAGTACCTCGGGGTTGTGGAACACTGAAGCTTTCTTT; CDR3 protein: CASSTSGLWNTEAFF
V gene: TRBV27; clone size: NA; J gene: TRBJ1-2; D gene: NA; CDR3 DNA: TGTGCCAGCACCCGACGGGGGGCTCGCGGCTACACCTTC; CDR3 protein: CASTRRGARGYTF
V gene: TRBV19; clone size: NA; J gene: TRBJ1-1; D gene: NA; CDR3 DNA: TGTGCCAGTAGTACCGCGGGGGGCGTATCTCGCACTGAAGCTTTCTTT; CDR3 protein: CASSTAGGVSRTEAFF
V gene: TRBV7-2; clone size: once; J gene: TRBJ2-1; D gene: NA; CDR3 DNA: TGTGCCAGCAGCTTAGCGTCGGGGGGCCCGGTTTACAATGAGCAGTTCTTC; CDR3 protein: CASSLASGGPVYNEQFF
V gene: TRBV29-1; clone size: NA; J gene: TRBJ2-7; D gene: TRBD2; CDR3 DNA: TGCAGCGTTGAAGTGGCCCGGACTAGCGGGACCCGGTCCTACGAGCAGTACTTC; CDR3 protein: CSVEVARTSGTRSYEQYF
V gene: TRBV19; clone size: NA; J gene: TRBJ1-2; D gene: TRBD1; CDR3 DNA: TGTGCCAGTAGGACAGGGGGTACCGGGACAGGGGATGGCTACACCTTC; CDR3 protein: CASRTGGTGTGDGYTF
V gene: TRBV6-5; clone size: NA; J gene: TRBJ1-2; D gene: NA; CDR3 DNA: TGTGCCAGCAGTTATTCGGAGACTAACTATGGCTACACCTTC; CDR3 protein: CASSYSETNYGYTF
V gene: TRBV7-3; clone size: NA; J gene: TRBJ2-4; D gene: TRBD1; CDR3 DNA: TGTGCCAGCAGCCAGGGGGACGGCGGACCCAAAAACATTCAGTACTTC; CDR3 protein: CASSQGDGGPKNIQYF
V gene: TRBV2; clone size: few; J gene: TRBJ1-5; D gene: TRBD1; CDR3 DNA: TGTGCCAGCAGAGGGGGGGGACAGGCTGTCCCCCAGCATTTT; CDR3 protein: CASRGGGQAVPQHF
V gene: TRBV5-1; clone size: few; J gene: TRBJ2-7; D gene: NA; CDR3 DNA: TGCGCCAGCAGCTTGGAAGGGGTCGAGCAGTACTTC; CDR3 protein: CASSLEGVEQYF
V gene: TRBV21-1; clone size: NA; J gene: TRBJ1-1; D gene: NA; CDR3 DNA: TGTGCCAGCAGCAACACAGGGAACACTGAAGCTTTCTTT; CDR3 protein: CASSNTGNTEAFF
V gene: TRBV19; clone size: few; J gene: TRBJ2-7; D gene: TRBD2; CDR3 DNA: TGTGCCAGTAGTAGGGGCCTGTTTAGCGGGAGTGGGAACGAGCAGTACTTC; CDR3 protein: CASSRGLFSGSGNEQYF
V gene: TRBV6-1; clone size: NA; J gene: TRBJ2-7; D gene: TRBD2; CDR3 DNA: TGTGCCAGCAGTGAAGCTTCTAGCGGGCTCAACTACGAGCAGTACTTC; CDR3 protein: CASSEASSGLNYEQYF
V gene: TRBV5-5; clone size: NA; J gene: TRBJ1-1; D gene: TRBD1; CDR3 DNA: TGTGCCAGCAGCACCATGACAGGGAGTGAAGCTTTCTTT; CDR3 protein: CASSTMTGSEAFF
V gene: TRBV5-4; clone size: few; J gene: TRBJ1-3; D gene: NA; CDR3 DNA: TGTGCCAGCAGCGCGGGACCGTCTGAAGTAAACACCATATATTTT; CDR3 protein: CASSAGPSEVNTIYF
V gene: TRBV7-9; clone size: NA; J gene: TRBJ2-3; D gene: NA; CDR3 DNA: TGTGCCAGCAGCTTAGGGTCCAGCGGGAGCACAGATACGCAGTATTTT; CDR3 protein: CASSLGSSGSTDTQYF
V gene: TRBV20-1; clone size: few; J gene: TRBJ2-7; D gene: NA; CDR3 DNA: TGCAGTGCAGGACTGCGCTACGAGCAGTACTTC; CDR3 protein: CSAGLRYEQYF
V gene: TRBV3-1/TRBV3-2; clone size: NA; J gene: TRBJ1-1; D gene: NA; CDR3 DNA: TGTGCCAGCAGCCAAACTAAAACTGAAGCTTTCTTT; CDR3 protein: CASSQTKTEAFF
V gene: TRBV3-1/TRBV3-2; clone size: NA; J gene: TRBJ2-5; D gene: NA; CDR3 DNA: TGTGCCAGCAGCTCAAGGTCCAGGCAAGAGACCCAGTACTTC; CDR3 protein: CASSSRSRQETQYF
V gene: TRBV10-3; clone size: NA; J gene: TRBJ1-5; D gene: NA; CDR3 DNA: TGTGCCATCAGTAACGACCGAGCGCCTAATCAGCCCCAGCATTTT; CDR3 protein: CAISNDRAPNQPQHF
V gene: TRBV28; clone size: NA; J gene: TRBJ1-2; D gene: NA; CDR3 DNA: TGTGCCAGCAGTTTTCAGGGGTATGGCTACACCTTC; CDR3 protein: CASSFQGYGYTF
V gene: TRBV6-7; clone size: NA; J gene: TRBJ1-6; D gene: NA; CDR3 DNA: TGTGCCAGCAAGACTGGGCAGGGATGCAATTCACCCCTCCACTTT; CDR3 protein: CASKTGQGCNSPLHF
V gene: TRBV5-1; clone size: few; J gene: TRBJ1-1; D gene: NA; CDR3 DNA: TGCGCCAGCAGCTTTAACGGGTTGAACACTGAAGCTTTCTTT; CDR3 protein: CASSFNGLNTEAFF
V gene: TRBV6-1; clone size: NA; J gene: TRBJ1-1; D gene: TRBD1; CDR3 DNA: TGTGCCAGCAGTGAAGCCAGGGGGAAAACTGAAGCTTTCTTT; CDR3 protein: CASSEARGKTEAFF
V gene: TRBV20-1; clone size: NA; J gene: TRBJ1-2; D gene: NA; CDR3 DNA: TGCAGTGCTAGGCCCGGGGACTCCTACACCTTC; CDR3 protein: CSARPGDSYTF
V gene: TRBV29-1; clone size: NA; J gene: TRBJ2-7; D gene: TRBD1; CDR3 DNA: TGCAGCGTTCGAAATAGGGGGCACCACGAGCAGTACTTC; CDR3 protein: CSVRNRGHHEQYF
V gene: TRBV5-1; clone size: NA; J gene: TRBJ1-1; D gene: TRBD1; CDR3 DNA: TGCGCCAGCAGCTATGAATCGACAGGGGTCACTGAAGCTTTCTTT; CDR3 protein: CASSYESTGVTEAFF
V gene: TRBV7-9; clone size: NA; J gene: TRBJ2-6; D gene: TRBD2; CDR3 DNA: TGTGCCAGCAGCCCCCGGGGGGGCTCTGGGGCCAACGTCCTGACTTTC; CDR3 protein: CASSPRGGSGANVLTF
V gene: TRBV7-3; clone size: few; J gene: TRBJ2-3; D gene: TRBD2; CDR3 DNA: TGTGCCAGCAGCCCCTGGGTAGCGGGAGGGTCAGATACGCAGTATTTT; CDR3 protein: CASSPWVAGGSDTQYF
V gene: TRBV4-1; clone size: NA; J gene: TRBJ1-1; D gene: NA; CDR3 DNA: TGCGCCAGCAGCCGGATGGATGGGGGGGACACTGAAGCTTTCTTT; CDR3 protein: CASSRMDGGDTEAFF